A selection of T cell receptor beta chains follows, all from one sample in a study of T cells in narcolepsy. TCRdb's table, derived via immunoSEQ multiplex PCR, lists solely in-frame clones and lacks some. The repertoire includes tens of thousands of clones, about 90% of them detected once, and under 1.3% sits in the top ten. The sample taken for sequencing was CD45RA- memory CD4+ T cells from PBMCs. The receptor source for this set is a human donor with narcolepsy. Each CDR3 is given with its conserved first and last residue. Each record gives: D gene, J gene, V gene, clone size, CDR3 protein, CDR3 DNA. A D gene is named only where the DNA matches it firmly. Clone size appears in some rows only: once, few, many, or a class for an expanded clone.

>TRBD1|TRBJ1-5|TRBV6-1|-
CASSTQGAQPQHF
TGTGCCAGCAGCACACAGGGGGCGCAGCCCCAGCATTTT
>-|TRBJ1-1|TRBV30|few
CASNRQYTEAFF
TGTGCCTCCAATAGACAGTACACTGAAGCTTTCTTT
>-|TRBJ1-2|TRBV4-2|-
CASSQDNGGTNYGYTF
TGTGCCAGCAGCCAAGATAACGGGGGCACTAACTATGGCTACACCTTC
>TRBD1|TRBJ1-5|TRBV19|-
CASSNRDRGQGSNQPQHF
TGTGCCAGTAGTAATCGGGACAGGGGGCAGGGAAGCAATCAGCCCCAGCATTTT
>-|TRBJ1-5|TRBV7-2|-
CASSLVGGVDQPQHF
TGTGCCAGCAGCTTAGTTGGAGGCGTTGATCAGCCCCAGCATTTT
>TRBD2|TRBJ2-3|TRBV28|-
CASSLAGANTDTQYF
TGTGCCAGCAGTTTAGCGGGAGCCAACACAGATACGCAGTATTTT
>TRBD1|TRBJ1-2|TRBV7-9|-
CASSPSRDRGEYGYTF
TGTGCCAGCAGCCCGAGCCGCGACAGGGGTGAATATGGCTACACCTTC
>TRBD1|TRBJ2-3|TRBV29-1|-
CSVGTGGTDTQYF
TGCAGCGTCGGGACAGGGGGTACAGATACGCAGTATTTT
>TRBD1|TRBJ1-2|TRBV19|-
CASSVPRGQVNYGYTF
TGTGCCAGTAGTGTCCCTAGGGGACAGGTAAACTATGGCTACACCTTC
>-|TRBJ2-7|TRBV5-5|-
CASRRSATYEQYF
TGTGCCAGCAGGAGGAGCGCCACCTACGAGCAGTACTTC
>-|TRBJ2-7|TRBV2|-
CASGTSLSRFEQYF
TGTGCCAGCGGGACATCTCTGAGTCGATTCGAGCAGTACTTC
>-|TRBJ1-1|TRBV30|-
CAWSGREDAFF
TGTGCCTGGAGTGGCAGGGAAGACGCTTTCTTT
>-|TRBJ1-1|TRBV20-1|-
CSASYRQAFF
TGCAGTGCTAGTTACAGGCAAGCTTTCTTT
>-|TRBJ2-2|TRBV18|once
CASSPSLLGRNTGELFF
TGTGCCAGCTCACCCTCATTGTTGGGACGGAACACCGGGGAGCTGTTTTTT
>TRBD2|TRBJ2-7|TRBV27|-
CASRIGTSGSEQYF
TGTGCCAGCAGAATTGGGACTAGCGGGAGCGAGCAGTACTTC
>TRBD1|TRBJ2-5|TRBV11-2|-
CASSSRGTEETQYF
TGTGCCAGCAGCTCAAGGGGGACAGAAGAGACCCAGTACTTC
>-|TRBJ2-7|TRBV7-8|-
CASSFRAAYEQYF
TGTGCCAGCAGCTTCCGGGCCGCCTACGAGCAGTACTTC
>-|TRBJ2-5|TRBV18|-
CASSPPVGDKYF
TGTGCCAGCTCACCACCGGTTGGGGATAAGTACTTC
>TRBD1|TRBJ2-2|TRBV2|-
CASSLTGTGVTGELFF
TGTGCCAGCAGTTTAACCGGGACAGGGGTAACCGGGGAGCTGTTTTTT
>TRBD1|TRBJ1-2|TRBV28|-
CASTTGGVYGYTF
TGTGCCAGCACAACAGGGGGCGTCTATGGCTACACCTTC
>-|TRBJ2-2|TRBV11-3|-
CASSLEIQQNTGELFF
TGTGCCAGCAGCTTAGAAATCCAGCAGAACACCGGGGAGCTGTTTTTT
>-|TRBJ1-5|TRBV19|-
CATQRTVNSNQPQHF
TGTGCCACTCAAAGGACAGTTAATAGCAATCAGCCCCAGCATTTT
>TRBD1|TRBJ1-1|TRBV30|-
CAWRNRAGQGAREAFF
TGTGCCTGGAGGAACCGAGCCGGGCAGGGGGCAAGAGAAGCTTTCTTT
>-|TRBJ2-1|TRBV11-3|-
CASSSGLSLGHEQFF
TGTGCCAGCAGCTCGGGACTTAGCTTGGGCCATGAGCAGTTCTTC
>-|TRBJ2-1|TRBV14|-
CASSKDLGLTRAVF
TGTGCCAGCAGCAAAGATCTCGGCCTTACTAGAGCTGTCTTC
>-|TRBJ1-3|TRBV6-5|-
CASSGDRYPGNTIYF
TGTGCCAGCAGTGGTGACAGGTACCCTGGAAACACCATATATTTT
>-|TRBJ1-2|TRBV7-9|-
CASSLAGTSSSRGYTF
TGTGCCAGCAGCTTAGCGGGGACCTCCTCGAGTAGGGGCTACACCTTC